This TCR beta chain originates from a study of cytomegalovirus exposure and HLA in healthy donors. Findings and caveats of the study: The authors confirmed in vitro that a few CMV-associated chains were specific for CMV antigens. Analyses of presence/absence relied on an assumption of roughly uniform sequencing depth across donors. Within an earlier analysis, most TCR beta V segments proved productive either about 87% or about 30% of the time.

Primers included in the PCR were 60 Vbeta and 13 Jbeta primers. Original processing notes: About 12 million of 65 million to 95 million unique TCR beta chains were shared, per a later count. The assay was immunoSEQ multiplex PCR, and TCRdb's table has in-frame clones only and misses some. The V and J calls and clone size are taken from that table; D and trimming were inferred from the DNA. The sample has approximately 74,000 clones, 60% to 80% seen once. On this clone: No antigen is known for it.

Germline lookup yields CDR1 MNHNS and CDR2 SASEGT. V shed 6 bases, J shed 4 bases, and the junction held 7 bases outside the gene matches. This CDR3 has 14 residues. Sequenced material: PBMCs. The J gene is TRBJ1-1, the V gene TRBV6-1; 8 bases match TRBD1. This clonotype originated in a woman in her thirties or forties in good health and CMV-seronegative. CDR3 sequence reads: CASRSTQGATEAFF. The CDR3 DNA follows: TGTGCCAGCAGATCCACGCAGGGGGCCACTGAAGCTTTCTTT.